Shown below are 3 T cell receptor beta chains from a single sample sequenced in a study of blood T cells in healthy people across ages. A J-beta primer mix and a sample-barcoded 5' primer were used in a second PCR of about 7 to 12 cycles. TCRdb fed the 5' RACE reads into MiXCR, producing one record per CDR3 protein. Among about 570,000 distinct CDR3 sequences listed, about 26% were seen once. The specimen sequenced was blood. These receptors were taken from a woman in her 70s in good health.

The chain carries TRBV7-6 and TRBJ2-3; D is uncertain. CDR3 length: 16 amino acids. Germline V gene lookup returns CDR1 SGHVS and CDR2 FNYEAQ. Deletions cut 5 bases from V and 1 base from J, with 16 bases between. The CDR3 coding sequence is TGTGCCAGCAGCAAATTACCACCGGGTCGCACAGATACGCAGTATTTT. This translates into CASSKLPPGRTDTQYF.

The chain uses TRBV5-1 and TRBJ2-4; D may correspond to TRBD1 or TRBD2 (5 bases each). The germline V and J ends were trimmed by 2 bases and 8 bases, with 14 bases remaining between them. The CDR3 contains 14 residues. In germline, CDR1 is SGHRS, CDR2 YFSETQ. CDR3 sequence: CASSFGTTWDIQYF. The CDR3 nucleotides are TGCGCCAGCAGCTTTGGGACCACATGGGACATTCAGTACTTC.

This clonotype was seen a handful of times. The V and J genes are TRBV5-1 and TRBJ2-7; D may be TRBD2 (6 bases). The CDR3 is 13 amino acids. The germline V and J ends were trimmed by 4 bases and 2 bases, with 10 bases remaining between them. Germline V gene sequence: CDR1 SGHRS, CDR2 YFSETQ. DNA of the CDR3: TGCGCCAGCAGCCCGGGACTCACCTACGAGCAGTACTTC. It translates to CASSPGLTYEQYF.